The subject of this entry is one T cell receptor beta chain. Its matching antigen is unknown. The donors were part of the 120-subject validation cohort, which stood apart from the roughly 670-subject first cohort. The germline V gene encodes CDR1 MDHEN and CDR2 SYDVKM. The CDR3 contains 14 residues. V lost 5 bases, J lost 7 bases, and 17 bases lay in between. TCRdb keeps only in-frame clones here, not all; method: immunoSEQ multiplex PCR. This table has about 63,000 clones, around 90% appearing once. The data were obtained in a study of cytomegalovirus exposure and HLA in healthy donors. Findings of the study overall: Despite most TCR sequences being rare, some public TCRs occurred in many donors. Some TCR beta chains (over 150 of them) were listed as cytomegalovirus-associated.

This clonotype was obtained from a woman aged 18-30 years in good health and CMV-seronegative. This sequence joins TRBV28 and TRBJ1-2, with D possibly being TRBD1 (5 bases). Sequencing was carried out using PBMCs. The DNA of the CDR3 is TGTGCCAGCAGTAGCGCCTCAGGGTCAGGTGGCTACACCTTC. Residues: CASSSASGSGGYTF.